These 23 T cell receptor beta chains came from one sample sequenced in a study of CD8+CD57+ T cells in acquired aplastic anemia. Profiling that covered TCR beta VDJ and CDR3 relied on genomic DNA as its template. TCRdb itself ran the reads through MiXCR, one entry per CDR3 protein. The sample shows hundreds of thousands of distinct CDR3 sequences, about two thirds of them seen only once. Sequenced material: sorted CD4+, CD8+, or CD8+CD57+ T cells (not recorded which) from PBMCs. The source of these receptors is a human donor in good health, serving as a control.

The genes are TRBV20-1 and TRBJ1-2; a weak D match, TRBD1 (5 bases). Trimming took off 0 bases at V and 5 bases at J, with 10 bases between the two ends. From germline, CDR1 is DFQATT and CDR2 SNEGSKA (reference sequence). The CDR3 length is 13 residues. The chain's CDR3 is CSAREAGNYGYTF. CDR3 sequence (DNA): TGCAGTGCTAGAGAGGCAGGGAATTATGGCTACACCTTC.

CDR3 in amino acids: CASSVVDAYEQYF. CDR3 DNA sequence: TGTGCCAGCAGCGTAGTAGATGCCTACGAGCAGTACTTC. V is TRBV5-8 and J is TRBJ2-7; D remains ambiguous. V lost 4 bases and J 2 bases, leaving 10 bases between the germline ends. Germline assignment: CDR1 SGHTS and CDR2 YDEGEE. The CDR3 totals 13 residues.

The J gene is TRBJ2-5, the V gene TRBV20-1; D perhaps matches TRBD2 (6 bases). The germline V gene has CDR1 DFQATT and CDR2 SNEGSKA (reference sequence). Trimming cost V 5 bases and J 5 bases, with 21 bases left between them. CDR3 size: 15 residues. This CDR3 reads CSAGRNDNTLETQYF. The DNA for the CDR3 is TGCAGTGCTGGGAGGAACGACAATACGTTGGAGACCCAGTACTTC.

This clonotype was counted many times. V is TRBV6-5 and J is TRBJ2-2, with TRBD1 matching 7 bases. V lost 5 bases and J lost 5; bases outside the gene matches: 14. The CDR3 sequence is 17 residues long. The germline V gene encodes CDR1 MNHEY and CDR2 SVGAGI. The CDR3, as DNA: TGTGCCAGCAGTGGGCTACAGGGGTCACTGGGAACCGGGGAGCTGTTTTTT. It translates to CASSGLQGSLGTGELFF.

The genes are TRBV7-2 and TRBJ1-1, with unresolved D. This CDR3 contains 14 residues. Germline V CDR1 and CDR2: SGHTA, FQGNSA. Trimming took off 11 bases at V and 4 bases at J, with 20 bases between the two ends. In DNA form, the CDR3 reads TGTGCCTGCTCACGTGGTGGTTCTGGCACTGAAGCTTTCTTT. Protein sequence: CACSRGGSGTEAFF.

This clonotype was seen a single time. The chain joins TRBV7-9 to TRBJ1-2; 7 bases match TRBD1. Trimming cost V 1 base and J 7 bases; bases outside gene matches: 9. The CDR3 totals 15 residues. Germline V CDR1 and CDR2: SEHNR, FQNEAQ (reference sequence). As DNA, the CDR3 is TGTGCCAGCAGCTTAGTCGCTGGGGACAGTGGTGGCTACACCTTC. It encodes CASSLVAGDSGGYTF.

This chain uses TRBV20-1 with TRBJ2-2, with D perhaps being TRBD1 or TRBD2 (5 bases each). The CDR3 contains 17 residues. Germline CDR1 reads DFQATT; CDR2 reads SNEGSKA (reference sequence). V lost 3 bases to trimming and J lost 4 bases, with 21 bases between them. The chain's CDR3 is CSAREATATAFTGELFF. In nucleotides, the CDR3 is TGCAGTGCTAGGGAGGCGACAGCGACTGCGTTCACCGGGGAGCTGTTTTTT.

J is TRBJ2-1 and V is TRBV5-1; tentative D call: TRBD2 (6 bases). Trimming cost V 1 base and J 8 bases, with 16 bases left between them. Germline values: CDR1 SGHRS, CDR2 YFSETQ. The CDR3 is 15 amino acids. The DNA for the CDR3 is TGCGCCAGCAGCTTGATGGGGGGTGGGTGGGATGAGCAGTTCTTC. This sequence encodes CASSLMGGGWDEQFF.

This clonotype was picked up many times. The V call is TRBV30, the J call TRBJ1-4; 8 nucleotides align to TRBD1. Looked up from germline, CDR1 is GTSNPN and CDR2 is SVGIG (reference sequence). There are 14 residues in the CDR3. Germline trimming cut 3 bases from V and 6 bases from J; bases unmatched to any gene: 6. The CDR3 region has the DNA TGTGCCTGGAGCGGGGACAGGCTGCATGAAAAACTGTTTTTT. Its protein product is CAWSGDRLHEKLFF.

For this clonotype: A much larger clone sits a single nucleotide away, making a read error possible. The rearrangement links TRBV15 to TRBJ1-5; D unclear. CDR3 size: 15 residues. Germline V gene data show CDR1 as LNHNV and CDR2 as YYDKDF (reference sequence). The CDR3 sequence is CASSPGVGIHQPRHF. As DNA, the CDR3 is TGTGCCAGCAGTCCTGGGGTAGGTATCCATCAGCCCCGGCATTTT.

The chain uses TRBV20-1 and TRBJ2-7; possible D gene TRBD1, 6 bases. This CDR3 is built from 14 residues. Germline V lookup: CDR1 DFQATT, CDR2 SNEGSKA (reference sequence). V lost 3 bases, J lost 5 bases, and 17 bases lay in between. CDR3 loop: CSASLGAQPNEQYF. CDR3 bases: TGCAGTGCTAGTCTGGGGGCTCAACCGAACGAGCAGTACTTC.

This clonotype was detected only once. V is TRBV11-3 and J is TRBJ2-3, with 7 bases identical to TRBD2. The ends lost 5 bases at V and 3 bases at J; junction bases unmatched: 5. CDR1 is SGHNT, CDR2 YENEEA, per germline. The CDR3 contains 14 residues. The CDR3, as DNA: TGTGCCAGCAGCGTGGCGGGGGAGACAGATACGCAGTATTTT. This encodes CASSVAGETDTQYF.

The chain combines TRBV10-3 with TRBJ1-2, with 7 bases fitting TRBD1. Looked up from germline, CDR1 is ENHRY and CDR2 is SYGVKD. The J segment lost 2 bases and the V segment lost 3 bases, leaving 6 bases of the junction unmatched. There are 15 residues in the CDR3. The CDR3 DNA sequence: TGTGCCATCAGTGACCTGACAGGGACGAACTATGGCTACACCTTC. It yields the protein CAISDLTGTNYGYTF.

V is TRBV5-4 and J is TRBJ2-7; D not resolved. This CDR3 is built from 15 residues. CDR1 is SGHNT, CDR2 YYREEE, per germline (reference sequence). V lost 4 bases and J lost 9, with 23 bases in between. This CDR3 is CASSESQGQAFRQYF. Here the CDR3 DNA reads TGTGCCAGCAGCGAATCACAAGGGCAGGCCTTTCGGCAGTACTTC.

The genes are TRBV4-2 and TRBJ1-2, with 9 bases identical to TRBD1. Losses at the gene ends were 1 base for V and 4 bases for J; bases not matched to a gene: 4. Germline CDR1 is LGHNA and CDR2 is YNFKEQ. The CDR3 runs to 15 residues. CDR3 residues: CASSQGGTGTYGYTF. CDR3 bases: TGTGCCAGCAGCCAAGGCGGGACAGGGACCTATGGCTACACCTTC.

This clonotype was recorded once. This CDR3 reads CASSSRPQDRNGYTF. CDR3 DNA: TGTGCCAGCAGCTCACGCCCCCAGGATCGCAATGGCTACACCTTC. V and J are TRBV7-4 and TRBJ1-2; D is uncertain. The germline gives CDR1 SGHVT, CDR2 SQSDAQ. The CDR3 consists of 15 residues. V was shortened by 4 bases and J by 6 bases, with 18 bases between the two germline ends.

The CDR3 sequence: CASILDRGGTEAFF. As DNA, the CDR3 is TGTGCCAGCATACTAGACAGGGGAGGTACTGAAGCTTTCTTT. V and J are TRBV2 and TRBJ1-1, with 8 positions matching TRBD1. The ends lost 7 bases at V and 5 bases at J; junction bases unmatched: 9. Germline lookup yields CDR1 SNHLY and CDR2 FYNNEI. This CDR3 is 14 amino acids long.

This chain joins TRBV4-3 and TRBJ2-7, with TRBD2 matching over 8 bases. CDR1 is LGHNA, CDR2 YSLEER, per germline. This CDR3 region has 14 residues. After removal of 3 bases from V and 2 bases from J, the junction contained 3 bases not matched to a gene. CDR3 coding DNA: TGCGCCAGCAGCCAGGGACTAGGGGCCTACGAGCAGTACGTC. Its protein product is CASSQGLGAYEQYV.

The V and J genes are TRBV5-8 and TRBJ2-5; the D gene is possibly TRBD2 (5 bases). Germline V gene data show CDR1 as SGHTS and CDR2 as YDEGEE. The length of the CDR3 is 12 residues. V was shortened by 3 bases and J by 9 bases, with 12 bases between the two germline ends. In nucleotides, the CDR3 is TGTGCCAGCAGCTGGGCAGCGGAGCCCCAGTACTTC. Amino acids: CASSWAAEPQYF.

A note on this clonotype: The junction shows a germline mismatch at one end, possibly a read error. The chain links TRBV19 to TRBJ2-7, with D tentatively TRBD2 (5 bases). This CDR3 contains 14 residues. The germline V gene has CDR1 LNHDA and CDR2 SQIVND (reference sequence). The CDR3 region has the DNA TGTGCCAGTAGTCAACTAGAAGAAAGGTGCACGCAAGCCTTC. As protein: CASSQLEERCTQAF.

This clonotype was seen just once. This rearrangement joins TRBV7-9 to TRBJ1-3, with D possibly being TRBD1 (5 bases). V shed 3 bases and J shed 16 bases, with 25 bases lying between them. The CDR3 runs to 15 residues. The germline V gene has CDR1 SEHNR and CDR2 FQNEAQ (reference sequence). The CDR3 nucleotides read TGTGCCAGCAGCTTGGAGGCAGTAGGTAGACAGCCCCAGTATTTT. Translated, it gives CASSLEAVGRQPQYF.

In the case of this clonotype: Mismatch with germline at one junction end may stem from a read error. Here the CDR3 reads CASFRGGALGNEQLF. DNA of the CDR3: TGTGCCAGTTTCCGCGGGGGGGCTCTAGGGAATGAGCAGCTCTTC. V usage is TRBV11-2 and J usage is TRBJ2-1; TRBD2 agrees at 9 bases. The germline gives CDR1 SGHAT, CDR2 FQNNGV. The CDR3 extends over 15 amino acids.

In the case of this clonotype: The conserved phenylalanine or tryptophan is not found at the CDR3 terminus, so this likely reflects a read error. The limits of the CDR3 on the DNA are not certain, so only TCRdb's listed CDR3 is given. The genes are TRBV9 and TRBJ2-2; the table names TRBD1, a call not compared with the DNA. The CDR3 is 16 residues long, ends included. Germline lookup yields CDR1 SGDLS and CDR2 YYNGEE. The chain's CDR3 is CASSVAGDSYTGELVL.